This TCR beta chain was documented in a study of post-analysis software for immune sequencing data (dated by TCRdb to about 2015). About the full investigation: Recorded disease courses included relapsing-remitting, secondary progressive and progressive-relapsing multiple sclerosis, with some patients lacking subtype annotation. The multiple sclerosis patient repertoires were compared with roughly twelve previously published healthy control repertoires from donors aged about 6 to 26 years. A subset of samples was prepared in parallel using single-end sample barcoding, then pooled and co-amplified after Illumina adapter ligation.

The library was produced with PCR. The sequencer listed for this sample is Illumina HiSeq 2500. To reduce PCR and sequencing biases, unique molecular identifiers were built into the TCR beta cDNA libraries. Every 1 to 10 million input T cells yielded approximately 500,000 cDNA molecules, meaning each molecule approximated one T cell. Patient libraries were prepared and sequenced with the same protocol used for the earlier healthy control dataset. Within a given batch, samples were prepared together, multiplexed and sequenced on the same HiSeq lane. The authors' analysis ran thus. Raw barcoded reads were processed with MIGEC, discarding single-read molecular identifier groups before consensus assembly and CDR3 extraction. VDJtools was used for post-analysis of the clonotype tables, with diversity normalized by down-sampling every dataset to the smallest sample size. Repertoire overlap clustering matched CDR3 amino acid but not nucleotide sequences to correct batch-related cross-sample contamination. The public sequencing data were trimmed at Q25 with fastp and processed into clonotypes with MiXCR by TCRdb, which kept only in-frame beta chains. Rows matching on CDR3 protein sequence are summarized as one entry with the most common DNA and genes. It is TCRdb's table, rather than the study itself, that gives the V and J calls and clone size. The sample profile shows about 540,000 distinct CDR3 sequences; 34% of them were found once. Together, the top ten hold 4.5% to 7.5% of the sample.

As to this clonotype: The antigen this receptor binds is unknown. Within one base of it there is no much larger clone, and no base qualities were kept.

V is pared back by 8 bases and J by 4 bases, with 17 bases lying between the germline termini. Sequences MNHEY (CDR1) and SMNVEV (CDR2) are obtained from the germline V gene (reference sequence). The CDR3 holds 14 amino acids from the cysteine to the phenylalanine. Kept here is only the CDR3 DNA, which spans 42 bases and is read in frame from base 1. Study-wide conclusions, independent of this receptor: The multiple sclerosis patient group was slightly younger than the control group. When samples were clustered directly using the F measure, samples prepared in the same batch co-clustered strongly, which prompted a batch-effect correction. Significantly higher frequencies in patients than in controls were found for about 5 TRBV segments, including TRBV5-6, TRBV5-1 and TRBV20-1. Significantly lower normalized Chao1 diversity was found in multiple sclerosis patients than in controls, suggesting substantial peripheral T-cell clonal expansion.

TCR beta repertoires were profiled from peripheral blood of more than ten young patients with multiple sclerosis to demonstrate the VDJtools post-analysis software. The patients with multiple sclerosis were children and adolescents between about 6 and 16 years of age. The sample taken for sequencing was blood. The chain is encoded by TRBV27 joined to TRBJ1-1, with TRBD1 tentatively as D gene (5 bases match). The sequence was collected from a girl aged 2-17 years with multiple sclerosis. The CDR3 has the sequence CASRTLGDFTEAFF. The bases read TGTGCCAGCCGTACCTTAGGGGATTTCACTGAAGCTTTCTTT.